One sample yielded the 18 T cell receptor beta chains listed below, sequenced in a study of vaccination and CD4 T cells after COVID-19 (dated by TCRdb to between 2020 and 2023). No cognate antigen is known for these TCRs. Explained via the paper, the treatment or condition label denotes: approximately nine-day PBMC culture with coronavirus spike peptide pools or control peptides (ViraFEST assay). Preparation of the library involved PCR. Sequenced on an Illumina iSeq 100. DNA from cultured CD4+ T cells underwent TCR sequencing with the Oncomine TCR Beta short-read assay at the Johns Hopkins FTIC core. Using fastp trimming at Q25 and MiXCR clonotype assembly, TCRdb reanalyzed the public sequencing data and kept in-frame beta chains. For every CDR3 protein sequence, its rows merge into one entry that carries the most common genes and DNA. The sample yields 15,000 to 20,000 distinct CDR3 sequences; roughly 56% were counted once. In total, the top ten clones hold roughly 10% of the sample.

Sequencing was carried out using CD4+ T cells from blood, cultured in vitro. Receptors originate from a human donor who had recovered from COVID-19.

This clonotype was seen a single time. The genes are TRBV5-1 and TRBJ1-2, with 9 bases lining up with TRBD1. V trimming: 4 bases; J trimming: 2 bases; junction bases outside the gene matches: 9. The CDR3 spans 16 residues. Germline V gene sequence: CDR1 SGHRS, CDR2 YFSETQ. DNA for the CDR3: TGCGCCAGCAGCCCTGGACCCGGGACAGGGAACTATGGCTACACCTTC. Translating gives CASSPGPGTGNYGYTF.

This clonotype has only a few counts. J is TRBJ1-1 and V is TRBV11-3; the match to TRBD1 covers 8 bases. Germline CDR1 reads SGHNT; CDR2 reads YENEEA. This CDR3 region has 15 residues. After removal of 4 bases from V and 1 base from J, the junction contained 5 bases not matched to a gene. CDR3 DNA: TGTGCCAGCAGCTCCTACAGGGGGACGAACACTGAAGCTTTCTTT. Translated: CASSSYRGTNTEAFF. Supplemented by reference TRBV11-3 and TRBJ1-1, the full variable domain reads EAGVVQSPRYKIIEKKQPVAFWCNPISGHNTLYWYLQNLGQGPELLIRYENEEAVDDSQLPKDRFSAERLKGVDSTLKIQPAELGDSAVYLCASSSYRGTNTEAFFGQGTRLTVV.

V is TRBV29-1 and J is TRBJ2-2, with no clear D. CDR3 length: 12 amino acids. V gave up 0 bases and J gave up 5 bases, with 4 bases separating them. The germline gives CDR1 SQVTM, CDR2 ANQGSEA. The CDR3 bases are TGCAGCGTTGAAGACGGGACCGGGGAGCTGTTTTTT. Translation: CSVEDGTGELFF.

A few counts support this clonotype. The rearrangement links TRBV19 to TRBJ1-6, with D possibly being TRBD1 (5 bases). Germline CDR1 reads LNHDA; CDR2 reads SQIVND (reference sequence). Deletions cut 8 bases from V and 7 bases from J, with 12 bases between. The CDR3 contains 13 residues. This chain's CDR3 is CASGQGLNSPLHF. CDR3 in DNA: TGTGCCAGTGGCCAGGGTCTGAATTCACCCCTCCACTTT.

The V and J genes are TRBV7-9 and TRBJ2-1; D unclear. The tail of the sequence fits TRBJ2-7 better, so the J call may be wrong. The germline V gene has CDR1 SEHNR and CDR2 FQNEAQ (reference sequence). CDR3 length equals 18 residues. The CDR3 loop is CASSLGDATDDPHGWQYF. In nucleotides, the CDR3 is TGTGCCAGCAGCTTAGGGGATGCGACGGATGATCCCCACGGGTGGCAGTACTTC.

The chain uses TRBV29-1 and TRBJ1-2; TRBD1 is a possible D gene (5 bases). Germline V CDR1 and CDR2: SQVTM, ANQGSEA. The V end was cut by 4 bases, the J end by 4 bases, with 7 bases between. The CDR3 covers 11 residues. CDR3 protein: CSVGGSYGYTF. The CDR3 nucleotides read TGCAGCGTTGGGGGCTCCTATGGCTACACCTTC.

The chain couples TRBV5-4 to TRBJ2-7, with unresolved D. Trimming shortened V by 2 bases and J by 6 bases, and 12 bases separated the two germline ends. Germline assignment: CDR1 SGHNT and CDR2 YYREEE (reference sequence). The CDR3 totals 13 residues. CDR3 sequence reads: CASSFHAGVEQYF. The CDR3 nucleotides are TGTGCCAGCAGCTTCCACGCTGGGGTCGAGCAGTACTTC.

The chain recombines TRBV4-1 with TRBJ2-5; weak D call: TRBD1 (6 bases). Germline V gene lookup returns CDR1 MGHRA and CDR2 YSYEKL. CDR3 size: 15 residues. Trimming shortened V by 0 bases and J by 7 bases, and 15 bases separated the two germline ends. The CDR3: CASSQEWQGLRTQYF. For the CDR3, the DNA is TGCGCCAGCAGCCAAGAATGGCAGGGGTTACGGACCCAGTACTTC.

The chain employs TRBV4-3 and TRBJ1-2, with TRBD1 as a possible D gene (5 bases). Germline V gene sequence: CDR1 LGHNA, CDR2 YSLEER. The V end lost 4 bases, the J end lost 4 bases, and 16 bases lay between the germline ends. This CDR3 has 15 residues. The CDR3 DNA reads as TGCGCCAGCAGCCTAATCGGGACGGGGACCTATGGCTACACCTTC. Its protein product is CASSLIGTGTYGYTF.

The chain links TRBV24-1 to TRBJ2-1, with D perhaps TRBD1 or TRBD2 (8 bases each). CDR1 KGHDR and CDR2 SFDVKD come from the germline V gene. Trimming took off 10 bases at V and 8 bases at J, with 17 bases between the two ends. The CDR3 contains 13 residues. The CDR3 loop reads CATREGQADEQFF. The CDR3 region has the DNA TGTGCCACACGGGAGGGACAGGCTGATGAGCAGTTCTTC.

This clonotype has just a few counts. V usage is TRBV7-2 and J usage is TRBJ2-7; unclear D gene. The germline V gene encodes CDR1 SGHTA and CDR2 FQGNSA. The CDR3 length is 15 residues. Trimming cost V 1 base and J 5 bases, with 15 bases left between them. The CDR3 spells CASSLVRVKMNEQYF. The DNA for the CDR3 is TGTGCCAGCAGCTTAGTCCGGGTAAAGATGAACGAGCAGTACTTC.

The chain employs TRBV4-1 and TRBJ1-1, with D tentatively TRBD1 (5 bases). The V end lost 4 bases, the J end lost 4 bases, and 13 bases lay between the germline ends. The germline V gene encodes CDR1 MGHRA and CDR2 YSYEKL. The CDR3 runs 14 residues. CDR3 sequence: CASSRSRVSTEAFF. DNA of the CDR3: TGCGCCAGCAGCCGCAGCAGGGTTTCCACTGAAGCTTTCTTT.

The CDR3 nucleotides are TGTGCCTGGAGTGTAGGTCTGAACACTGAAGCTTTCTTT. Amino acid sequence: CAWSVGLNTEAFF. The J gene is TRBJ1-1, the V gene TRBV30, with unresolved D. V was cut by 0 bases and J by 0 bases, with 5 bases left in between. This CDR3 spans 13 amino acids. The V gene's germline CDR1 is GTSNPN and CDR2 SVGIG (reference sequence).

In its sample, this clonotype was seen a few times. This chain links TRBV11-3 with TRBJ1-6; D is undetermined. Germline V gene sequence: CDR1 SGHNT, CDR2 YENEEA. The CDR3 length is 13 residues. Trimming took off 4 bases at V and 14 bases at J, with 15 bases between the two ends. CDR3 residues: CASSWPREKALHF. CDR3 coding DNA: TGTGCCAGCAGCTGGCCCCGGGAGAAAGCCCTCCACTTT.

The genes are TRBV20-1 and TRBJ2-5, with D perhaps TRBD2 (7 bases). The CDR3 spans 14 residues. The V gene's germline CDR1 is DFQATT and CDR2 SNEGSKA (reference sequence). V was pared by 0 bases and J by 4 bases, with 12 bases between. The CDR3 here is CSARDRRGGETQYF. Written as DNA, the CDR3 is TGCAGTGCTAGAGATCGGAGGGGGGGAGAGACCCAGTACTTC.

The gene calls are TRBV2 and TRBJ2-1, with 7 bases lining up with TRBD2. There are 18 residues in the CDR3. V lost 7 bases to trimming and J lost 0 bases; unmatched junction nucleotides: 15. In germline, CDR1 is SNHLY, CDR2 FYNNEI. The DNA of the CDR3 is TGTGCCAGCACTGAGCGGGAATATTTGGCGAGCTCCTACAATGAGCAGTTCTTC. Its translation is CASTEREYLASSYNEQFF.

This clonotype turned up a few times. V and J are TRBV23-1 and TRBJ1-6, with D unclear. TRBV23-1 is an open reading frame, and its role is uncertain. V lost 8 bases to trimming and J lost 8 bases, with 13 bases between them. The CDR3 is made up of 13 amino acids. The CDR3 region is CASSLETHSPLHF. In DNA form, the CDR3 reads TGCGCCAGCTCCCTGGAGACGCATTCACCCCTCCACTTT.

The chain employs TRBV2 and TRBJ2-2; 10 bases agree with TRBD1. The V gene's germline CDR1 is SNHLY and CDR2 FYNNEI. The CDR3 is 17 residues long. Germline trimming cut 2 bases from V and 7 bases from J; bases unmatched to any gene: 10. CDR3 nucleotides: TGTGCCAGCAGTGAACATGGGACAGGGGATTACGGCGGGGAGCTGTTTTTT. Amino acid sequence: CASSEHGTGDYGGELFF.